This TCR beta chain is drawn from a study of T cells in Graves' hyperthyroidism and ophthalmopathy. This clonotype came up a few times. It was RNA transcripts that yielded the amplified TCR beta CDR3 regions. HTBI primers drove first-round RT-PCR of the TCR CDR3. TCRdb used MiXCR to reprocess the multiplex PCR reads, holding one entry per CDR3 protein. This table holds about 570,000 distinct CDR3 sequences, 46% found once. Per the germline V gene, CDR1 is SQVTM and CDR2 is ANQGSEA. The CDR3 length is 13 residues. V lost 4 bases, J lost 2 bases, and 5 bases stayed unmatched. J is TRBJ2-7 and V is TRBV29-1, with TRBD1 identical over 7 bases. This sequence originates from an adult woman with Graves' disease, either hyperthyroidism or ophthalmopathy (not recorded which). Sequencing was done on a sample of peripheral blood or thyroid tissue (not recorded which). CDR3 protein: CSVVPGTAYEQYF. The CDR3 nucleotides read TGCAGCGTTGTTCCCGGGACAGCCTACGAGCAGTACTTC.